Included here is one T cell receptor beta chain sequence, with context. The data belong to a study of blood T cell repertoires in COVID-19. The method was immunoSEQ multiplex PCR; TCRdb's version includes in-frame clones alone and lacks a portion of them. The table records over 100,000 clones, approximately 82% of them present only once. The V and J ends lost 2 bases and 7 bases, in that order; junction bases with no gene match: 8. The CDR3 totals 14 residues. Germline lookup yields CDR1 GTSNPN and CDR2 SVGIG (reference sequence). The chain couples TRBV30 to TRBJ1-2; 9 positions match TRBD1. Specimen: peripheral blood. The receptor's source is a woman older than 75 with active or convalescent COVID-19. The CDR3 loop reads CAWSTGQGIRGYTF. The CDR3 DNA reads TGTGCCTGGAGTACAGGACAGGGGATCCGTGGCTACACCTTC.